Included here is one TCR beta chain sequence, with context. Its antigen is not known. V was shortened by 6 bases and J by 0 bases, with 12 bases between the two germline ends. This CDR3 contains 14 residues. Germline values: CDR1 SGHDN, CDR2 FVKESK. This sample is drawn from a study of shared clonotypes between healthy human individuals. The donors were adults (healthy and HIV-negative) with no recent acute infections or vaccinations. A CD45RA+ naive subset and a CD45RA-negative memory subset were split from CD4+ cells. Study observations and caveats: Several donors showed sharing of approximately 5% of naive CD4 clonotypes.

Assay used: immunoSEQ multiplex PCR; TCRdb lists only in-frame clones, some missing. This repertoire shows approximately 640,000 clones, approximately 75% found once; its top ten account for under 2%. The chain employs TRBV14 and TRBJ2-7; D gene ambiguous. The specimen was memory CD4+ T cells sorted from blood. The subset is: CD45RA-negative fraction. The clonotype was recovered from a woman in her twenties or thirties in good health. The CDR3 region has the DNA TGTGCCAGCAGTAAAACAGACCCCTCCTACGAGCAGTACTTC. Translating gives CASSKTDPSYEQYF.